This TCR beta chain stems from a study of Graves' ophthalmopathy and Graves' hyperthyroidism. Many counts were recorded for this clonotype. TCR beta CDR3 amplification used RNA transcripts. RT-PCR was first run with HTBI primers, then multiplex PCR in a second round. From the multiplex PCR reads, TCRdb called clonotypes with MiXCR, one entry per CDR3 protein. The table lists hundreds of thousands of distinct CDR3 sequences, about a fifth of them singletons, with approximately 7.7% in the top ten. This CDR3 region has 16 residues. The V end lost 5 bases, the J end lost 4 bases, and 17 bases lay between the germline ends. Germline CDR1 and CDR2: SGHAT and FQNNGV.

Sequences were obtained from peripheral blood. The chain couples TRBV11-2 to TRBJ2-2; D not resolved. This TCR derives from a woman aged 18-29 years with stable Graves' hyperthyroidism. Some clones in this sample may be carry-over from other donors' samples. CDR3 sequence (DNA): TGTGCCAGCAGCCACCGACTTTCGGACCTCACCGGGGAGCTGTTTTTT. This codes for CASSHRLSDLTGELFF.